This is a list of T cell receptor beta chains from one sample in a study of blood T cell repertoires in COVID-19. Measured with immunoSEQ multiplex PCR; TCRdb has only the in-frame clones, and not every one. The repertoire holds approximately 170,000 clones, with roughly 91% as singletons. Sequencing input: peripheral blood. These receptors were collected from a man aged 50 to 59 who had recovered from COVID-19. Each CDR3 is given with its conserved first and last residue. A D gene is named only where the DNA matches it firmly. Clone size is given for some rows only: seen once, a few or many times, or a class if the clone is expanded.

>TRBJ2-3|NA|TRBV5-8|NA
TGTGCCAGCGCAACTCGGGACACAGATACGCAGTATTTT
CASATRDTDTQYF
>TRBJ2-1|NA|TRBV15|NA
TGTGCCACCAGCATCTACGGTGAGCAGTTCTTC
CATSIYGEQFF
>TRBJ1-3|NA|TRBV4-1|NA
TGCGCCAGCAGCCAAGATCTGGGGGCTGGTGGAAACACCATATATTTT
CASSQDLGAGGNTIYF
>TRBJ1-1|TRBD1|TRBV28|once
TGTGCCAGCAGTACAGGGGTCAGTGAAGCTTTCTTT
CASSTGVSEAFF
>TRBJ1-2|NA|TRBV19|NA
TGTGCCAGTAGTATTGGCAGGGACTATGGCTACACCTTC
CASSIGRDYGYTF
>TRBJ1-2|TRBD1|TRBV29-1|NA
TGCAGCGTTAAGGATACAGGGGGCATCTATGGCTACACCTTC
CSVKDTGGIYGYTF
>TRBJ1-2|NA|TRBV7-2|NA
TGTGCCAGCAGCTTAGCGGGGGACTCCTCTAACTATGGCTACACCTTC
CASSLAGDSSNYGYTF
>TRBJ1-4|TRBD1|TRBV6-5|NA
TGTGCCAGCAGTTTAGGGACAGCCGCAACTAATGAAAAACTGTTTTTT
CASSLGTAATNEKLFF
>TRBJ2-1|NA|TRBV5-4|NA
TGTGCCAGCAGCGGCCCGATCACCGAGCAGTTCTTC
CASSGPITEQFF
>TRBJ1-1|TRBD1|TRBV7-2|NA
TGTGCCAGCAGCTTAAGAGGGGGCGCCACTGAAGCTTTCTTT
CASSLRGGATEAFF
>TRBJ1-2|TRBD1|TRBV27|NA
TGTGCCAGCGCAGACAGGGGAGCCTATGGCTACACCTTC
CASADRGAYGYTF
>TRBJ1-5|TRBD1|TRBV5-6|NA
TGTGCCAGCAGCTTATGGACAGGGACGAATCAGCCCCAGCATTTT
CASSLWTGTNQPQHF
>TRBJ1-4|TRBD1|TRBV19|once
TGTGCCAGCCTTGACAGGGGACGGGGTGAAAAACTGTTTTTT
CASLDRGRGEKLFF
>TRBJ2-5|NA|TRBV5-5|NA
TGTGCCAGCAGCCTCCCGGGCACGGGGGAGACCCAGTACTTC
CASSLPGTGETQYF
>TRBJ2-3|TRBD2|TRBV2|NA
TGTGCCAGCAGTGAGGAAGCGGGGGGGCCAACAGATACGCAGTATTTT
CASSEEAGGPTDTQYF
>TRBJ1-4|NA|TRBV7-2|NA
TGTGCCAGCAGCTTAGGACAGCCCATTAATGAAAAACTGTTTTTT
CASSLGQPINEKLFF
>TRBJ1-6|TRBD1|TRBV6-4|NA
TGTGCCAGCAAAGGACAGGGCGATAATTCACCCCTCCACTTT
CASKGQGDNSPLHF
>TRBJ1-5|NA|TRBV28|NA
TGTGCCAGCAGTTTATCTTTTAGCAATCAGCCCCAGCATTTT
CASSLSFSNQPQHF
>TRBJ1-1|NA|TRBV2|NA
TGTGCCAGCAGTGAATTGATCGGCAGGAACCATGAAGCTTTCTTT
CASSELIGRNHEAFF
>TRBJ1-5|TRBD1|TRBV5-6|NA
TGTGCCAGCAGCAGGGGACAGGCTAGCAATCAGCCCCAGCATTTT
CASSRGQASNQPQHF
>TRBJ1-6|NA|TRBV19|NA
TGTGCCAGTAGGACGACAGTCTATAATTCACCCCTCCACTTT
CASRTTVYNSPLHF
>TRBJ1-1|NA|TRBV3-1/TRBV3-2|few
TGTGCCAGCAGCCAGGGAGAAACTGAAGCTTTCTTT
CASSQGETEAFF
>TRBJ1-5|NA|TRBV29-1|NA
TGCAGCGTTGTTGCGGAGTCGGGGGGCAATCAGCCCCAGCATTTT
CSVVAESGGNQPQHF
>TRBJ1-2|NA|TRBV2|NA
TGTGCCAGCAGGATCACAGGTCTGGATGGCTACACCTTC
CASRITGLDGYTF
>TRBJ2-2|NA|TRBV19|NA
TGTGCCAGTAGACCTTGGAAGTGGGCGCAAGGAAACACCGGGGAGCTGTTTTTT
CASRPWKWAQGNTGELFF
>TRBJ1-3|TRBD1|TRBV4-3|NA
TGCGCCAGCAGCCCGGGGACAGGCGGAAGCTCTGGAAACACCATATATTTT
CASSPGTGGSSGNTIYF
>TRBJ1-1|NA|TRBV5-1|NA
TGCGCCAGCAGCCAGACAGGCGTGGTCACTGAAGCTTTCTTT
CASSQTGVVTEAFF
>TRBJ2-7|NA|TRBV6-5|NA
TGTGCCAGCAGCCCGGGGGACCTGAGCTCCTACGAGCAGTACTTC
CASSPGDLSSYEQYF
>TRBJ1-2|NA|TRBV9|NA
TGTGCCAGCAGCGTAGAGGCTTCAAGGGGAGGCTACACCTTC
CASSVEASRGGYTF
>TRBJ2-7|NA|TRBV25-1|NA
TGTGCCAGCACTAAGGGAACAGGTTCCTACGAGCAGTACTTC
CASTKGTGSYEQYF
>TRBJ2-7|NA|TRBV6-2/TRBV6-3|NA
TGTGCCAGCAGTCCAGGACTCGAGCAGTACTTC
CASSPGLEQYF
>TRBJ1-1|TRBD1|TRBV6-2/TRBV6-3|NA
TGTGCCAGCAGTTCTCGTCGGACAGGGCAGAACACTGAAGCTTTCTTT
CASSSRRTGQNTEAFF
>TRBJ2-7|TRBD1|TRBV5-5|NA
TGTGCCAGCAGCCCCCCTGTTTTCACGGGACAGGGCTCCTACGAGCAGTACTTC
CASSPPVFTGQGSYEQYF
>TRBJ1-2|TRBD1|TRBV10-1|once
TGCGCCAGCAGTGAGGGACAGGGGAGGGACTATGGCTACACCTTC
CASSEGQGRDYGYTF
>TRBJ2-4|NA|TRBV7-2|NA
TGTGCCAGCAGCTTGGGGAGACACTCCACGGGAGCCAAAAACATTCAGTACTTC
CASSLGRHSTGAKNIQYF
>TRBJ2-7|NA|TRBV12-3/TRBV12-4|NA
TGTGCCAGCAGTTCCGGGAGCACCTACGAGCAGTACTTC
CASSSGSTYEQYF
>TRBJ2-3|TRBD1|TRBV18|NA
TGTGCCAGCTCACAGGGACAGGGACCCACAGATACGCAGTATTTT
CASSQGQGPTDTQYF
>TRBJ1-5|TRBD1|TRBV4-3|NA
TGCGCCAGCAGCCAAGAGTCAGGGGGCCGCAATCAGCCCCAGCATTTT
CASSQESGGRNQPQHF
>TRBJ2-7|TRBD2|TRBV12-5|NA
TGTGCTAGTGGTTTGAGACCCTGGACTAGCGGGAGGGAATACGAGCAGTACTTC
CASGLRPWTSGREYEQYF
>TRBJ2-7|TRBD2|TRBV10-3|NA
TGTGCCATCAGTGGGACTAGCGGGAGGAACGAGCAGTACTTC
CAISGTSGRNEQYF
>TRBJ2-5|NA|TRBV6-2/TRBV6-3|NA
TGTGCCAGCATCCCGCCTAGAGGACAAGAGACCCAGTACTTC
CASIPPRGQETQYF
>TRBJ1-2|TRBD1|TRBV7-2|few
TGTGCCAGCAGCTCTTTAGGGGGCGAAGGTGGCTACACCTTC
CASSSLGGEGGYTF
>TRBJ2-1|TRBD1|TRBV6-5|NA
TGTGCCACGCAGAGGGACCCGGGACAGGGGAATGAGCAGTTCTTC
CATQRDPGQGNEQFF
>TRBJ2-3|TRBD2|TRBV7-3|few
TGTGCCAGCAGCTTAGGCGGGAGTTTCCCAGATACGCAGTATTTT
CASSLGGSFPDTQYF
>TRBJ2-6|NA|TRBV6-5|NA
TGTGCCAGCAGGTCAGGTTACGGGGCCAACGTCCTGACTTTC
CASRSGYGANVLTF
>TRBJ2-3|NA|TRBV5-1|NA
TGCGCCAGCAGCTTGGAAACTCCTAGCACAGATACGCAGTATTTT
CASSLETPSTDTQYF
>TRBJ2-7|NA|TRBV7-2|NA
TGTGCCAGCAGCTTAGGGGGGAGCGGGCCACCCTACGAGCAGTACTTC
CASSLGGSGPPYEQYF
>TRBJ1-1|NA|TRBV27|NA
TGTGCCAGCAGTTTTGGCCCCCTGAACACTGAAGCTTTCTTT
CASSFGPLNTEAFF
>TRBJ2-6|NA|TRBV19|NA
TGTGCCAGTAGTATAGCGGGAGCTTCTGGGGCCAACGTCCTGACTTTC
CASSIAGASGANVLTF
>TRBJ2-7|NA|TRBV15|NA
TGTGCCACACCTAACGAGCAGTACTTC
CATPNEQYF
>TRBJ2-3|NA|TRBV9|NA
TGTGCCAGCAGCCCCCGGGTCAGCACAGATACGCAGTATTTT
CASSPRVSTDTQYF
>TRBJ2-3|NA|TRBV6-4|NA
TGTGCCAGCAGTGACTGGAGGGACAGCACAGATACGCAGTATTTT
CASSDWRDSTDTQYF
>TRBJ2-1|TRBD2|TRBV18|few
TGTGCCAGCTCTCCTACTAGCGGGGGCCCGAGCTCCTACAATGAGCAGTTCTTC
CASSPTSGGPSSYNEQFF
>TRBJ2-7|TRBD2|TRBV7-2|NA
TGTGCCAGCAGGTGGACTAGCGGTCACGAGCAGTACTTC
CASRWTSGHEQYF
>TRBJ1-2|NA|TRBV6-5|NA
TGTGCCAGCAGCCAGGGTGGACGGAACTATGGCTACACCTTC
CASSQGGRNYGYTF
>TRBJ1-2|TRBD1|TRBV27|NA
TGTGCCAGCAGTTTCGGACAGGGGGGATATGGCTACACCTTC
CASSFGQGGYGYTF
>TRBJ1-2|TRBD1|TRBV25-1|once
TGTGCCAGCACCCCTGGCCCGGGACAGGGCACCTATGGCTACACCTTC
CASTPGPGQGTYGYTF
>TRBJ2-5|NA|TRBV30|NA
TGTGCCTGGAGTGCGGTTGAGGGAGAGACCCAGTACTTC
CAWSAVEGETQYF
>TRBJ2-5|NA|TRBV7-2|once
TGTGCCAGCAGCTTAGCCGGCAGCGGAGAGACCCAGTACTTC
CASSLAGSGETQYF